The 26 T cell receptor beta chains below were found in one sample sequenced in a study of blood T cell repertoires in COVID-19. Profiled with immunoSEQ multiplex PCR; TCRdb holds only in-frame clones, not every one. The sample shows about 350,000 clones, more than 75% of them seen only once. The specimen was PBMCs or T cells enriched from blood (not recorded which). Source of these receptors: a woman between 25 and 40 years old who had recovered from COVID-19.

The chain is built from TRBV11-2 and TRBJ1-1; the D is unclear. The CDR3 spans 13 residues. V was trimmed by 7 bases and J by 0 bases, leaving 9 bases between them. Germline CDR1 and CDR2: SGHAT and FQNNGV. This CDR3 is CASKALMNTEAFF. The CDR3 region has the DNA TGTGCCAGCAAAGCTTTGATGAACACTGAAGCTTTCTTT.

Concerning this clone itself: The identical CDR3 is also encoded by other nucleotide sequences in the sample. The CDR3 DNA reads TGTGCCAGCAGCCTGAGGGGGTACGAGCAGTACTTC. It is translated as CASSLRGYEQYF. The rearrangement links TRBV5-4 to TRBJ2-7; tentative D call: TRBD1 (6 bases). The V end was cut by 4 bases, the J end by 4 bases, with 9 bases between. The CDR3 runs 12 residues. Germline V lookup: CDR1 SGHNT, CDR2 YYREEE (reference sequence).

This chain joins TRBV28 and TRBJ2-7; 9 bases agree with TRBD1. CDR3 length: 15 amino acids. V shed 2 bases and J 4 bases; nucleotides not matched to a gene: 6. The germline V gene has CDR1 MDHEN and CDR2 SYDVKM. Written as DNA, the CDR3 is TGTGCCAGCAGTTTAACAGGACAGGGGTTTTACGAGCAGTACTTC. This translates into CASSLTGQGFYEQYF.

This chain links TRBV11-1 with TRBJ1-2; tentatively, D is TRBD1 (6 bases). Trimming pared 3 bases from V and 2 bases from J, leaving 7 bases between. CDR1 SGHAT and CDR2 FQDESV come from the germline V gene (reference sequence). The CDR3 has 13 residues. The CDR3 region has the DNA TGTGCCAGCAGCTTTACAGGGAACTATGGCTACACCTTC. It yields the protein CASSFTGNYGYTF.

The V and J genes are TRBV5-1 and TRBJ2-1; D remains ambiguous. Germline loops: CDR1 SGHRS, CDR2 YFSETQ. Trimming took 1 base from V and 3 from J, leaving 11 bases between them. The CDR3 spans 15 residues. The CDR3 DNA sequence: TGCGCCAGCAGCTTGTCAAGCGCAGACTACAATGAGCAGTTCTTC. The encoded protein is CASSLSSADYNEQFF.

This clone was detected once. The chain has TRBV7-2 and TRBJ1-6; no clear D gene. CDR3 length equals 14 residues. V lost 3 bases and J 9 bases, leaving 12 bases between the germline ends. Germline CDR1 SGHTA, CDR2 FQGNSA. CDR3 nucleotide sequence: TGTGCCAGCAGCTTTCCCGGCGGTTCTTCACCCCTCCACTTT. Its protein product is CASSFPGGSSPLHF.

The rearrangement uses TRBV6-5 and TRBJ1-3; TRBD1 aligns across 7 bases. This CDR3 region has 15 residues. Germline assignment: CDR1 MNHEY and CDR2 SVGAGI. After removal of 0 bases from V and 3 bases from J, the junction contained 2 bases not matched to a gene. The CDR3 bases are TGTGCCAGCAGTTACTCAACAGGGGATGGAAACACCATATATTTT. The encoded protein is CASSYSTGDGNTIYF.

The chain has TRBV29-1 and TRBJ1-2; 8 bases agree with TRBD1. The germline CDR1 and CDR2 sequences are SQVTM and ANQGSEA. J lost 2 bases, V lost 4 bases, and 18 bases had no gene match. This CDR3 has 18 residues. The CDR3 region has the DNA TGCAGCGTTGCAGGGGGCGCAGCGCGCGCGGTTGGCAACTATGGCTACACCTTC. It codes for CSVAGGAARAVGNYGYTF.

The genes are TRBV4-1 and TRBJ2-7, with 8 nucleotides matching TRBD1. J gave up 5 bases and V 1 base, and 7 bases lay outside the gene matches. There are 15 residues in the CDR3. The germline V gene has CDR1 MGHRA and CDR2 YSYEKL. CDR3 amino acids: CASSQGTGTRNEQYF. The CDR3, as DNA: TGCGCCAGCAGCCAAGGGACAGGGACAAGAAACGAGCAGTACTTC.

This chain joins TRBV19 and TRBJ2-4; 7 nucleotides line up with TRBD1. Per the germline V gene, CDR1 is LNHDA and CDR2 is SQIVND (reference sequence). The CDR3 extends over 18 amino acids. The ends lost 10 bases at V and 0 bases at J; junction bases unmatched: 18. The CDR3: CATSPRGQTALAKNIQYF. CDR3 nucleotides: TGTGCCACGTCCCCCCGGGGACAGACAGCCCTAGCCAAAAACATTCAGTACTTC.

The count of this clone is one. The genes are TRBV7-6 and TRBJ2-7, with D possibly being TRBD2 (7 bases). V was cut by 0 bases and J by 2 bases, with 11 bases left in between. Germline V CDR1 and CDR2: SGHVS, FNYEAQ. The CDR3 is 15 amino acids. The CDR3 bases are TGTGCCAGCAGCTTAGCGGAGGGGGGGGCCTACGAGCAGTACTTC. Translation gives CASSLAEGGAYEQYF.

This chain links TRBV12-3 or TRBV12-4 with TRBJ1-2; TRBD1 matches at 7 bases. Unmatched junction bases numbered 6, after V lost 3 bases and J lost 8 bases. The CDR3 loop spans 13 amino acids. Written as DNA, the CDR3 is TGTGCCAGCAGTTTCTCCAGGGGGTCGGGCTACACCTTC. This translates into CASSFSRGSGYTF.

The chain carries TRBV6-1 and TRBJ1-3, with D uncertain. This CDR3 has 16 amino acids. V was trimmed by 0 bases and J by 0 bases, leaving 9 bases between them. The germline V gene encodes CDR1 MNHNS and CDR2 SASEGT. The CDR3 nucleotides are TGTGCCAGCAGTGAAGCGGCTAGTGGCTCTGGAAACACCATATATTTT. Its translation: CASSEAASGSGNTIYF.

This clone was recorded once. V usage is TRBV11-1 and J usage is TRBJ2-7, with a possible D match to TRBD2 (5 bases). Trimming removed 5 bases at V and 6 bases at J, with 23 bases between. CDR3 length: 16 amino acids. CDR1 is SGHAT and CDR2 is FQDESV in the germline V gene (reference sequence). CDR3 in DNA: TGTGCCAGCAGCAGGGAAAATGTGTATCAGCGGTTCGAGCAGTACTTC. Encoded protein: CASSRENVYQRFEQYF.

The rearrangement joins TRBV2 to TRBJ2-5, with D possibly being TRBD1 (6 bases). Trimming pared 7 bases from V and 9 bases from J, leaving 15 bases between. Germline CDR1 and CDR2: SNHLY and FYNNEI. This CDR3 comprises 12 residues. CDR3 sequence: CASNGQPGAQYF. The CDR3 DNA sequence: TGTGCCAGCAACGGACAGCCCGGGGCCCAGTACTTC.

The chain combines TRBV7-9 with TRBJ2-7; D uncertain. V shed 4 bases and J shed 1 base, with 20 bases lying between them. The germline V gene has CDR1 SEHNR and CDR2 FQNEAQ (reference sequence). The length of the CDR3 is 17 residues. The CDR3 sequence is CASSSPHPRLASYEQYF. In DNA, the CDR3 is TGTGCCAGCAGCTCACCCCACCCGCGGTTAGCATCCTACGAGCAGTACTTC.

This clone appeared a single time. The CDR3 region is CASSSEQGAVGYTF. Written as DNA, the CDR3 is TGTGCCAGCAGTTCAGAACAGGGGGCAGTTGGGTACACCTTC. The V and J genes are TRBV28 and TRBJ1-2; 9 bases are a match to TRBD1. Trimming cost V 4 bases and J 11 bases; bases outside gene matches: 11. Germline values: CDR1 MDHEN, CDR2 SYDVKM. This CDR3 is 14 amino acids long.

The rearrangement joins TRBV15 to TRBJ1-5, with 7 bases lining up with TRBD1. Germline V gene lookup returns CDR1 LNHNV and CDR2 YYDKDF (reference sequence). V shed 1 base, J shed 1 base, and the junction held 10 bases outside the gene matches. This CDR3 is 18 amino acids long. The CDR3 region has the DNA TGTGCCACCAGCAGAGTTCGGTCGGACAGGTCGAGCAATCAGCCCCAGCATTTT. Its translation: CATSRVRSDRSSNQPQHF.

This rearrangement joins TRBV24-1 to TRBJ2-6; D unclear. The length of the CDR3 is 17 residues. The V and J ends lost 4 bases and 0 bases respectively, with 12 bases between them. Germline CDR1 reads KGHDR; CDR2 reads SFDVKD. The CDR3 loop reads CATSDPTLSSGANVLTF. CDR3 sequence (DNA): TGTGCCACCAGTGACCCGACATTAAGCTCTGGGGCCAACGTCCTGACTTTC.

This clone was counted a few times. V gene TRBV6-5 combines with J gene TRBJ2-7; tentatively, D is TRBD1 (6 bases). This CDR3 is built from 13 residues. Trimming took 5 bases from V and 2 from J, leaving 10 bases between them. Germline CDR1 reads MNHEY; CDR2 reads SVGAGI. In DNA form, the CDR3 reads TGTGCCAGCAGTATCAGGGGTACCTACGAGCAGTACTTC. It is translated as CASSIRGTYEQYF.

The chain recombines TRBV7-2 with TRBJ2-5, with a possible D match to TRBD2 (6 bases). The V end was cut by 6 bases, the J end by 2 bases, with 13 bases between. This CDR3 is 14 amino acids long. The germline V gene encodes CDR1 SGHTA and CDR2 FQGNSA. This CDR3 is CASRFRGNQETQYF. The DNA for the CDR3 is TGTGCCAGCAGATTCCGGGGGAATCAAGAGACCCAGTACTTC.

J is TRBJ1-1 and V is TRBV28; a weak D match, TRBD1 (5 bases). CDR1 is MDHEN, CDR2 SYDVKM, per germline. V was cut by 10 bases and J by 6 bases, with 18 bases left in between. This CDR3 has 13 amino acids. The CDR3 DNA sequence: TGTGCCACGCTTTCGGGGGATCCTGCTGAAGCTTTCTTT. Translation gives CATLSGDPAEAFF.

The rearrangement links TRBV28 to TRBJ2-2; TRBD2 is a possible D gene (5 bases). The CDR3 runs to 15 residues. The V gene lost 6 bases and the J gene lost 6 bases, with 17 bases spanning the gap. The germline V gene encodes CDR1 MDHEN and CDR2 SYDVKM. CDR3 in amino acids: CASRGGLGVPGELFF. The CDR3 DNA reads TGTGCCAGCAGGGGCGGTCTGGGAGTTCCCGGGGAGCTGTTTTTT.

This chain connects TRBV7-8 to TRBJ1-3; 7 bases fit TRBD1. Trimming removed 1 base from V and 8 bases from J; junction bases left unmatched: 8. This CDR3 is built from 15 residues. Germline V CDR1 and CDR2: SGHVS, FQNEAQ. In DNA form, the CDR3 reads TGTGCCAGCAGCTTAGAAGGCAGGGGGATGGACACCATATATTTT. It is translated as CASSLEGRGMDTIYF.

The rearrangement joins TRBV6-5 to TRBJ1-5, with D tentatively TRBD1 (5 bases). This CDR3 is 13 amino acids long. Per germline, CDR1 MNHEY and CDR2 SVGAGI. V was clipped by 8 bases and J by 0 bases, with 8 bases between them. For the CDR3, the DNA is TGTGCCAGCGACAGTAATAGCAATCAGCCCCAGCATTTT. This encodes CASDSNSNQPQHF.

The chain joins TRBV19 to TRBJ1-5; 8 nucleotides align to TRBD1. The CDR3 contains 14 residues. After removal of 7 bases from V and 7 bases from J, the junction contained 9 bases not matched to a gene. CDR1 and CDR2 from the germline V gene are LNHDA and SQIVND (reference sequence). This CDR3 is CASTPTGDKQPQHF. CDR3 DNA sequence: TGTGCCAGTACCCCGACAGGGGACAAGCAGCCCCAGCATTTT.